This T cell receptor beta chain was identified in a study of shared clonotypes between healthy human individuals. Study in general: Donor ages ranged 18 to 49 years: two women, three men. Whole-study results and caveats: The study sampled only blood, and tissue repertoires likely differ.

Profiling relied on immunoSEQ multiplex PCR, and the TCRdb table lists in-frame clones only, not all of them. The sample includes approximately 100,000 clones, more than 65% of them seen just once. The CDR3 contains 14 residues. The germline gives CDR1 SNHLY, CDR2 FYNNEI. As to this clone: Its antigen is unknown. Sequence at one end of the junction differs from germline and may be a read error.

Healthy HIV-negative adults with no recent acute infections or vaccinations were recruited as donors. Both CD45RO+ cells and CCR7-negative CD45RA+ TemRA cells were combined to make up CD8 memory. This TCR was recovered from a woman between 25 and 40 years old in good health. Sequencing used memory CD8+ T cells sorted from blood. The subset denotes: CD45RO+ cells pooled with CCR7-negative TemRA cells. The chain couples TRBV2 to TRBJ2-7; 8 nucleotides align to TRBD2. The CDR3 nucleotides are TGTGCCAGTAGTGGGGAAGCGGGAGCGGTCGAGCAGTACTTC. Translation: CASSGEAGAVEQYF.